This T cell receptor (beta chain) derives from a study of blood T cell repertoires in COVID-19. Generated by immunoSEQ multiplex PCR, the TCRdb table keeps only in-frame clones and is missing some. The sample holds about 300,000 clones; roughly 89% are singletons and the top ten take approximately 1.8%. This clone was observed a handful of times. CDR1 and CDR2 (germline): SEHNR, FQNEAQ (reference sequence). The CDR3 extends over 15 amino acids. V dropped 9 bases and J dropped 5; count of bases not matched to a gene: 9. V and J are TRBV7-9 and TRBJ1-6; TRBD1 matches 8 bases. The clonotype was recovered from a woman in her thirties with COVID-19, enrolled during active disease. Sample: peripheral blood. CDR3 nucleotides: TGTGCCAGTGCCGACCGACAGGGGAATAATTCACCCCTCCACTTT. This gives the protein CASADRQGNNSPLHF.